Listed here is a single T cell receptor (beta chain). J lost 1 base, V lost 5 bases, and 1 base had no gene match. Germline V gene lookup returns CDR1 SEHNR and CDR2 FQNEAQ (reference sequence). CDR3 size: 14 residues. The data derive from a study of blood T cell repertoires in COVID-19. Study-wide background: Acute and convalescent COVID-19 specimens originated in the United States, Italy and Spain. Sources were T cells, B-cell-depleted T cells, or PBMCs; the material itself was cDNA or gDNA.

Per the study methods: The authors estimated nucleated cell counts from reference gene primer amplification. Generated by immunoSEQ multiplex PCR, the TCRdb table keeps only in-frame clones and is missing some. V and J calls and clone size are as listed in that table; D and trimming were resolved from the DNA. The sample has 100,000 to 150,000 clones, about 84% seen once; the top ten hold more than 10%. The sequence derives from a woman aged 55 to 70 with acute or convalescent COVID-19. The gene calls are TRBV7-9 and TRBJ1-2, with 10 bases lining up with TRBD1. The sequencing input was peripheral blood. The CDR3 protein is CASSGQGVNYGYTF. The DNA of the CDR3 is TGTGCCAGCAGCGGACAGGGGGTTAACTATGGCTACACCTTC.